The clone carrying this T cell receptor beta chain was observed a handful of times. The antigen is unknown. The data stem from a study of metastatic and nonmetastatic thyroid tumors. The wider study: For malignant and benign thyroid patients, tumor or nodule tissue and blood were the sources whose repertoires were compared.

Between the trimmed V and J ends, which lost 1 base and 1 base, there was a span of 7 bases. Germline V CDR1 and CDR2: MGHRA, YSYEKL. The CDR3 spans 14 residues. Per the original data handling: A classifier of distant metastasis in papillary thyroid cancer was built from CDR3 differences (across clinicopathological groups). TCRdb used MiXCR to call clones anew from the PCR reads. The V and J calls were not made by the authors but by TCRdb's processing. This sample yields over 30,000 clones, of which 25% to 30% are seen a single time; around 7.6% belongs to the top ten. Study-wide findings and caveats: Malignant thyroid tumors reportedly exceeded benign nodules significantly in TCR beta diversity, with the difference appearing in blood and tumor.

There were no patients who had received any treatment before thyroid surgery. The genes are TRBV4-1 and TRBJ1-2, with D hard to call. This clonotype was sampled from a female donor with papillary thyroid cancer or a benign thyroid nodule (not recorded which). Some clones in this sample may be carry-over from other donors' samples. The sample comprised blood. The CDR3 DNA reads TGCGCCAGCAGCCAAGGGTGGGATAACTATGGCTACACCTTC. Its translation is CASSQGWDNYGYTF.